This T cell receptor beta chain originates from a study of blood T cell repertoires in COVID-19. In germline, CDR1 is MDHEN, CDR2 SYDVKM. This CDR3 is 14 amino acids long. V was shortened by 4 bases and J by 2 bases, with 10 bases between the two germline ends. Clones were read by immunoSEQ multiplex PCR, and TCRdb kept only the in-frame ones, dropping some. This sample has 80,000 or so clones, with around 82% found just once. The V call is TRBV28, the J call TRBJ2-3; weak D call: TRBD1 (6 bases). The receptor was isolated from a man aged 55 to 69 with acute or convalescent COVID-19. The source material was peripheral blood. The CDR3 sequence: CASSSGTITDTQYF. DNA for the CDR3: TGTGCCAGCAGTTCCGGGACAATCACAGATACGCAGTATTTT.